This T cell receptor (beta chain) was captured by sequencing in a study of T cell responses to AZD1222 COVID-19 vaccine. Worth noting for this clone: Its antigen remains unknown.

Study-wide results and caveats: Most donors were white British and more were female, and clonal diversity was possibly underestimated.

Clones were sequenced by immunoSEQ multiplex PCR, and TCRdb holds only the in-frame ones, with some missing. The sample lists approximately 85,000 clones, about nine tenths seen once, with approximately 7% in the top ten. The clonotype comes from an adult in good health. The specimen was peripheral blood, collected on day 0 of AZD1222 vaccination.

CDR3 in DNA: TGTGCCAGCAGAGGACTAGCGGGAGGGGTCGGGGAGCTGTTTTTT. Residues: CASRGLAGGVGELFF. The chain is built from TRBV7-2 and TRBJ2-2, with TRBD2 matching over 15 bases. This CDR3 spans 15 amino acids. Per germline, CDR1 SGHTA and CDR2 FQGNSA. V shed 6 bases and J 7 bases; nucleotides not matched to a gene: 3. Looking up the rest from reference TRBV7-2 and TRBJ2-2 gives the full variable domain: GAGVSQSPSNKVTEKGKDVELRCDPISGHTALYWYRQSLGQGLEFLIYFQGNSAPDKSGLPSDRFSAERTGGSVSTLTIQRTQQEDSAVYLCASRGLAGGVGELFFGEGSRLTVL.